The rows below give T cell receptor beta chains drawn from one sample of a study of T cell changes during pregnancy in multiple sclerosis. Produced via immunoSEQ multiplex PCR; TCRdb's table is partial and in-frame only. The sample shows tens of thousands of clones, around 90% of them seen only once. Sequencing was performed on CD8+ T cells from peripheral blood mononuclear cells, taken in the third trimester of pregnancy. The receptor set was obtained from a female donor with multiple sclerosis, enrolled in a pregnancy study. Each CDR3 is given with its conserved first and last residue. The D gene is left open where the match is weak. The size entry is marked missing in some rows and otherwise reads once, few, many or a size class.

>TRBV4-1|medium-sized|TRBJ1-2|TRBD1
CASSQEQGMWDGYTF
TGCGCCAGCAGCCAAGAACAGGGGATGTGGGATGGCTACACCTTC
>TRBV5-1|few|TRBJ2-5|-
CASSLYETQYF
TGCGCCAGCAGCTTGTATGAGACCCAGTACTTC
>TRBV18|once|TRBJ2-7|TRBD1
CASSQGQGRVYSYEQYF
TGTGCCAGCTCACAAGGACAGGGTAGGGTTTACTCCTACGAGCAGTACTTC
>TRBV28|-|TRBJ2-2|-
CASGWGGRKGELFF
TGTGCCAGCGGCTGGGGGGGCAGGAAAGGGGAGCTGTTTTTT
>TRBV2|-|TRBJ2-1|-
CASSEDPGGYEQFF
TGTGCCAGCAGTGAAGATCCCGGCGGGTATGAGCAGTTCTTC
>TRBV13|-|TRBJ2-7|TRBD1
CASSSRGRDYEQYF
TGTGCCAGCAGCTCCAGGGGGCGAGACTACGAGCAGTACTTC
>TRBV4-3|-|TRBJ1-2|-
CASSQIMGPNYGYTF
TGCGCCAGCAGCCAAATTATGGGGCCTAACTATGGCTACACCTTC
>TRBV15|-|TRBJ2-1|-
CATSNVEQNEQFF
TGTGCCACCAGCAATGTTGAGCAAAATGAGCAGTTCTTC
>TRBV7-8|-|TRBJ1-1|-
CASSPGQNTEAFF
TGTGCCAGCAGCCCGGGACAGAACACTGAAGCTTTCTTT
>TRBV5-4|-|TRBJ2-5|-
CASSLAASLYQETQYF
TGTGCCAGCAGCTTGGCGGCTAGCTTGTACCAAGAGACCCAGTACTTC
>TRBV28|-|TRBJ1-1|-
CASSGHEGAPMNTEAFF
TGTGCCAGCAGCGGCCACGAAGGAGCTCCCATGAACACTGAAGCTTTCTTT
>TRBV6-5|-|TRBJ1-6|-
CASSYDQASVLTLHF
TGTGCCAGCAGTTACGATCAGGCCTCAGTTCTAACCCTCCACTTT
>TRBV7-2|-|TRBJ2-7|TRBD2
CASRDLAGGPMKQYF
TGTGCCAGCAGAGATCTAGCGGGGGGGCCGATGAAGCAGTACTTC
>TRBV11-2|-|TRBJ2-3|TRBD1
CASSSWTGTNLATDTQYF
TGTGCCAGCAGCTCCTGGACAGGGACAAATCTCGCCACAGATACGCAGTATTTT
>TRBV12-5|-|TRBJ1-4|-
CASGWENEKLFF
TGTGCTAGTGGTTGGGAGAATGAAAAACTGTTTTTT
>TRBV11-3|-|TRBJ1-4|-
CASSLDLPREKLFF
TGTGCCAGCAGCTTAGACCTCCCTCGGGAAAAACTGTTTTTT
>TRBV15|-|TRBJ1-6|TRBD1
CATSQDTGTVNSPLHF
TGTGCCACCAGCCAGGATACCGGGACAGTTAATTCACCCCTCCACTTT
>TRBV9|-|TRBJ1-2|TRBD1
CASTPGTAYGYTF
TGTGCCAGCACCCCTGGGACAGCCTATGGCTACACCTTC
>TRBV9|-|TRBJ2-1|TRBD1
CASSLTGAEINEQFF
TGTGCCAGCAGTCTCACAGGGGCTGAGATCAATGAGCAGTTCTTC
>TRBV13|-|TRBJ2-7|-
CASSSLGQEGTYEQYF
TGTGCCAGCAGCTCTCTCGGGCAGGAGGGTACCTACGAGCAGTACTTC
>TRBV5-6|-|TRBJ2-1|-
CASSLPGEWYNEQFF
TGTGCCAGCAGCTTGCCTGGGGAGTGGTACAATGAGCAGTTCTTC
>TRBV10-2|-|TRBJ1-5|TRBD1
CASSQGDNQPQHF
TGCGCCAGCAGTCAGGGGGATAATCAGCCCCAGCATTTT
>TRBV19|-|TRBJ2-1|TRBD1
CASTRDRGYNEQFF
TGTGCCAGTACCAGAGACAGGGGATACAATGAGCAGTTCTTC
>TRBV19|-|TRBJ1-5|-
CASSIVIHSNQPQHF
TGTGCCAGTAGTATAGTCATTCATAGCAATCAGCCCCAGCATTTT
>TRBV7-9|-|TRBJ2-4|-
CASSLANRVSYIQYF
TGTGCCAGCAGCTTAGCAAACAGGGTTTCATACATTCAGTACTTC
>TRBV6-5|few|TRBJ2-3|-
CASRPSGGYTDTQYF
TGTGCCAGCAGACCCAGTGGGGGCTACACAGATACGCAGTATTTT
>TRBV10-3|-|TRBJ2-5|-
CAISESTDQETQYF
TGTGCCATCAGTGAGTCGACAGACCAAGAGACCCAGTACTTC
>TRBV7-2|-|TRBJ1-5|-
CASSLGSFLYSNQPQHF
TGTGCCAGCAGCTTAGGGAGCTTCCTCTATAGCAATCAGCCCCAGCATTTT
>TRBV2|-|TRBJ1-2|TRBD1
CASSDFRDRAYGYTF
TGTGCCAGCAGTGACTTCCGGGACAGGGCGTATGGCTACACCTTC
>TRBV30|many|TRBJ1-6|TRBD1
CAWSAATGESSPLHF
TGTGCCTGGAGTGCTGCGACAGGGGAATCTTCACCCCTCCACTTT
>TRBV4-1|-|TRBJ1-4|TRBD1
CASSQERADRDRDEKLFF
TGCGCCAGCAGCCAAGAGAGGGCCGACCGGGACAGGGATGAAAAACTGTTTTTT
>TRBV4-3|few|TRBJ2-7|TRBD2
CASSQGSGGPYEQYF
TGCGCCAGCAGCCAAGGAAGCGGGGGCCCCTACGAGCAGTACTTC
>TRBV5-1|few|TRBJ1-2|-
CASSLVPPLGYTF
TGCGCCAGCAGCTTAGTACCTCCGCTAGGCTACACCTTC
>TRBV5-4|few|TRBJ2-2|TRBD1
CASSLVGQGAGELFF
TGTGCCAGCAGCTTGGTGGGACAGGGAGCCGGGGAGCTGTTTTTT
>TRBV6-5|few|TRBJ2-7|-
CASSYSEDYEQYF
TGTGCCAGCAGTTACTCGGAGGACTACGAGCAGTACTTC
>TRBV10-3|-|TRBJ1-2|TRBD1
CAISELGTGLTSANYGYTF
TGTGCCATCAGTGAGCTTGGGACAGGGCTTACATCAGCTAACTATGGCTACACCTTC
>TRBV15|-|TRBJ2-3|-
CATSLPPSGPSTDTQYF
TGTGCCACCAGCCTCCCACCCAGCGGGCCTAGCACAGATACGCAGTATTTT
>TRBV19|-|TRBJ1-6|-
CASSILPTGNSPLHF
TGTGCCAGTAGTATCCTCCCCACGGGGAATTCACCCCTCCACTTT
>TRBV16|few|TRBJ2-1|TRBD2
CASSSGGASTNEQFF
TGTGCCAGTTCTAGCGGGGGGGCATCTACGAATGAGCAGTTCTTC
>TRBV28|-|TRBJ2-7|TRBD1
CASSLGTGYEQYF
TGTGCCAGCAGTTTAGGGACAGGATACGAGCAGTACTTC
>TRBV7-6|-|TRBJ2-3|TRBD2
CASSQAGGWGDTQYF
TGTGCCAGCAGCCAGGCGGGGGGCTGGGGAGATACGCAGTATTTT
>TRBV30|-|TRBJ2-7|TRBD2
CAWSDLLAGVMGEQYF
TGTGCCTGGAGTGACCTTCTAGCGGGGGTAATGGGCGAGCAGTACTTC
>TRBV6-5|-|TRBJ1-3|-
CASSYSPGGAGNTIYF
TGTGCCAGCAGTTACTCCCCCGGGGGAGCTGGAAACACCATATATTTT
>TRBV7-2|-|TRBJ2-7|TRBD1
CASSWGQASSYEQYF
TGTGCCAGCAGCTGGGGACAGGCCAGCTCCTACGAGCAGTACTTC
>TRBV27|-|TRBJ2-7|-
CASSPTGISVGQYF
TGTGCCAGCAGTCCCACCGGGATATCCGTCGGGCAGTACTTC
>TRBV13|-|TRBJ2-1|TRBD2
CASSSTRDGGINEQFF
TGTGCCAGCAGCTCCACCCGGGACGGGGGGATTAATGAGCAGTTCTTC
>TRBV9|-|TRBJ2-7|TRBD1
CASSASGTGLSYEQYF
TGTGCCAGCAGCGCCTCCGGGACAGGGCTCTCCTACGAGCAGTACTTC
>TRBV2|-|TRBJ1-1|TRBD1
CASSGIQGAHMNTEAFF
TGTGCCAGCAGTGGGATACAGGGGGCTCACATGAACACTGAAGCTTTCTTT
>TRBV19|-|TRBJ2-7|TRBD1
CASSTLGTGDLTYEQYF
TGTGCCAGTAGTACGCTTGGGACAGGCGACTTGACCTACGAGCAGTACTTC
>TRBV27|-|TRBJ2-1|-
CASSLDGGTSYNEQFF
TGTGCCAGCAGTTTAGATGGCGGTACCTCCTACAATGAGCAGTTCTTC
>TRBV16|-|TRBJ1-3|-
CASSQSVGGFGNTIYF
TGTGCCAGCAGCCAATCTGTTGGCGGGTTCGGAAACACCATATATTTT
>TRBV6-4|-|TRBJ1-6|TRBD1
CASKGQELWSYNSPLHF
TGTGCCAGCAAGGGACAGGAGTTGTGGTCCTATAATTCACCCCTCCACTTT
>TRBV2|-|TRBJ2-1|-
CASSLQGNIFNEQFF
TGTGCCAGCAGCCTACAGGGAAATATCTTTAATGAGCAGTTCTTC